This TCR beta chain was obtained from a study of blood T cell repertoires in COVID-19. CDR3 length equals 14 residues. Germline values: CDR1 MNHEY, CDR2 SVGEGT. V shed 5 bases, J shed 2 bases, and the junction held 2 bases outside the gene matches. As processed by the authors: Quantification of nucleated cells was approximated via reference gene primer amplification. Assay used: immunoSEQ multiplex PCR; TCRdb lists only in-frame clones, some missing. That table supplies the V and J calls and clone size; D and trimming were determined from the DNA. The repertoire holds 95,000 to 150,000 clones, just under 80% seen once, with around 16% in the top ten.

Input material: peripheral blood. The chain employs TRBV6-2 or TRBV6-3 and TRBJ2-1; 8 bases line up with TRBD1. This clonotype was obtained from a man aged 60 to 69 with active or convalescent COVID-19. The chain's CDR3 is CASSPGGTYNEQFF. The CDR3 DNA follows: TGTGCCAGCAGTCCAGGGGGCACCTACAATGAGCAGTTCTTC.